A single sample gave rise to the 20 T cell receptor delta chains below, sequenced in a study of γδ T cells in repeated Plasmodium falciparum infection. Vgamma9/Vdelta2+ and Vdelta2-negative gammadelta T cells were flow-sorted from PBMC for bulk sequencing. TCRdb reanalysed the multiplex PCR reads with CATT. This sample has around 86,000 delta-chain clones; around 1.4% occur once, and the top ten carry under 10%. Sequenced: gamma-delta T cells from blood. The receptors originated from a pool of human donors (malaria-infected and uninfected, not separated).

Details on this clone: The TCRdb protein comes from a much larger clone and disagrees with this DNA's translation at residue 9, likely due to a read error; the protein given here is derived from the DNA. This chain uses TRDV2 with TRDJ2; 8 bases map to TRDD3. No J segment appears in TCRdb, so it was assigned here by matching the sequence to germline. The CDR3 has 17 amino acids. V shed 1 base, J shed 3 bases, and the junction held 9 bases outside the gene matches. Germline V gene lookup returns CDR1 GEAIGNYY and CDR2 EKD. DNA for the CDR3: TGTGCCTGTGACACAAGGTGGGGGATGCACCTGACAGCACAACTCTTCTTT. Residues: CACDTRWGMHLTAQLFF.

On this clone itself: This DNA's translation and the protein TCRdb lists, from a much larger clone, do not match at residue 6, likely due to a read error; the protein shown is translated from the DNA. The CDR3 DNA sequence: TGTGCTCTTGGGGAACCAGGAAGGATACGCATTAAACTCATCTTT. This translates into CALGEPGRIRIKLIF. The chain combines TRDV1 with TRDJ1, with 7 bases fitting TRDD3. TCRdb records no J gene; here it was assigned by comparing the DNA to germline. The V gene's germline CDR1 is TSWWSYY and CDR2 QGS. V shed 1 base, J shed 7 bases, and the junction held 9 bases outside the gene matches. The CDR3 spans 15 residues.

A few counts support this clone. The TCRdb protein comes from a much larger clone and disagrees with this DNA's translation at residue 3, likely due to a read error; the protein given here is derived from the DNA. The V call is TRDV2, the J call TRDJ1; D possibly corresponds to TRDD3 (6 bases). This CDR3 comprises 14 residues. CDR1 is GEAIGNYY, CDR2 EKD, per germline. CDR3: CARDTMGVDDKLIF. Written as DNA, the CDR3 is TGTGCCCGTGATACAATGGGGGTGGACGATAAACTCATCTTT.

This clone appeared many times. The TCRdb protein comes from a much larger clone and disagrees with this DNA's translation at residue 9, likely due to a read error; the protein given here is derived from the DNA. The V and J genes are TRDV2 and TRDJ1; maybe TRDD3 (5 bases). Germline V gives CDR1 GEAIGNYY, CDR2 EKD. V was clipped by 3 bases and J by 0 bases, with 13 bases between them. The CDR3 has 15 amino acids. Here the CDR3 reads CACDRVMGYTDKLIF. DNA for the CDR3: TGTGCCTGTGACCGCGTGATGGGGTACACCGATAAACTCATCTTT.

This clone has only a few counts. TCRdb's listed protein matches a much larger clone and diverges from this DNA's translation at residue 2, likely through a read error; the protein shown comes from the DNA. V and J are TRDV1 and TRDJ2; TRDD3 agrees at 13 bases. Per germline, CDR1 TSWWSYY and CDR2 QGS. The CDR3 runs to 24 residues. The CDR3: CSLGELPFLSYVLGDTQLTAQLFF. The CDR3 coding sequence is TGTTCTCTTGGGGAGCTTCCCTTCCTAAGTTATGTACTGGGGGATACGCAATTGACAGCACAACTCTTCTTT.

This clone was detected a few times. TCRdb assigns this DNA the protein of a much larger clone, which departs from its translation at residue 13; this likely reflects a read error, and the protein shown comes from translating the DNA. The V gene is listed as TRDV1; no J gene was called. The CDR3 loop spans 15 amino acids. The V gene's germline CDR1 is TSWWSYY and CDR2 QGS. The CDR3 loop is CALGERKGRALGPIF. The CDR3, as DNA: TGTGCTCTTGGGGAAAGGAAGGGGCGCGCCCTGGGACCCATCTTT.

As for this clone: A single base is all that separates this from a far larger clone, so a read error is likely. This CDR3 is also generated by other DNA sequences in the sample. CDR3 nucleotide sequence: TGTGCTTGTGACACATCTACTGGGGGATTATACTCCTGGGACACCCGACAGATGTTTTTC. This sequence encodes CACDTSTGGLYSWDTRQMFF. The V call is TRDV2, the J call TRDJ3, with TRDD3 identical over 10 bases. This CDR3 is built from 20 residues. The germline CDR1 and CDR2 sequences are GEAIGNYY and EKD.

This clone was seen a few times. The amino acid sequence in TCRdb belongs to a much larger clone and departs from this DNA's translation at residue 17, likely a sequencing read error; the sequence shown is translated from the DNA. The genes are TRAV38-2/DV8 and TRDJ1; a possible D gene is TRDD3 (6 bases). The J gene, absent from TCRdb, was called here by matching the DNA to germline. The CDR3 has 23 residues. Between the trimmed V and J ends, which lost 0 bases and 1 base, there was a span of 34 bases. Germline V CDR1 and CDR2: TSESDYY, QEAYKQQN. The CDR3 nucleotides are TGTGCTTATAGGAGCGCGATATCCCCACCTTGGCTGGGGTGGAGGGGCTGCACCGATAAACTCATCTTT. Its protein product is CAYRSAISPPWLGWRGCTDKLIF.

The rearrangement links TRDV1 to TRDJ1; 9 positions agree with TRDD3. The J gene was missing in TCRdb and was found by matching the end of the DNA to germline. Germline loops: CDR1 TSWWSYY, CDR2 QGS. V gave up 5 bases and J gave up 0 bases; unmatched junction bases: 10. The length of the CDR3 is 17 residues. The CDR3 is CALGRGYEKEYTDKLIF. The CDR3, as DNA: TGTGCTCTTGGGAGGGGATACGAGAAGGAGTACACCGATAAACTCATCTTT.

This clone has only a few counts. J gene calling gave no result, while the V gene is TRDV1; no DNA check was done on the table's D call, TRDD3. CDR3 length: 17 amino acids. Germline V gene lookup returns CDR1 TSWWSYY and CDR2 QGS. CDR3 nucleotide sequence: TGTGCTCTTGGGCCGTATCACGCGGGGGATACTCGGGGGGGCCTCATCTTT. Its translation is CALGPYHAGDTRGGLIF.

This clone is labeled medium-sized (0.01 to 0.1%). Different DNA sequences within this sample yield the same CDR3. V and J are TRDV1 and TRDJ1, with 9 bases lining up with TRDD3. Trimming cost V 2 bases and J 11 bases; bases outside gene matches: 9. The germline V gene has CDR1 TSWWSYY and CDR2 QGS. The CDR3 extends over 14 amino acids. CDR3 sequence reads: CALGEYYSGGSLIF. The CDR3 DNA follows: TGTGCTCTTGGGGAATACTACTCTGGGGGATCTCTCATCTTT.

This clone was found many times. TCRdb lists the protein of a much larger clone for this DNA, which differs at residue 5, so this is likely a read error; the protein given here is translated from the DNA itself. No J gene was called, and the V gene is TRDV1; the table's D call of TRDD3 was not tested on the DNA. The CDR3 has 18 residues. Germline assignment: CDR1 TSWWSYY and CDR2 QGS. Here the CDR3 reads CALGGLSTWAPWGMRVIF. CDR3 sequence (DNA): TGTGCTCTTGGGGGACTTTCCACGTGGGCCCCCTGGGGGATGAGGGTCATCTTT.

In its sample, this clone was seen a few times. The amino acid sequence in TCRdb belongs to a much larger clone and departs from this DNA's translation at residue 15, likely a sequencing read error; the sequence shown is translated from the DNA. The chain links TRDV2 to TRDJ2, with 7 bases aligning to TRDD2. As TCRdb names no J gene, one was assigned here on the basis of a DNA match to germline. The CDR3 has 20 amino acids. Trimming at V came to 4 bases and at J to 6 bases, leaving 25 bases not matched to a gene. Germline values: CDR1 GEAIGNYY, CDR2 EKD. Here the CDR3 DNA reads TGTGCCTGTGATCCCGCTATTCCTACTGCTTTGGGCTGGCTGGCAGCACAACTCTTCTTT. Encoded protein: CACDPAIPTALGWLAAQLFF.

Points on this clone: TCRdb's entry gives the protein of a much larger clone, which mismatches this DNA's translation at residue 13, likely from a read error; the protein reported here is translated from the DNA. The chain combines TRDV3 with TRDJ1; D is perhaps TRDD3 (6 bases). The J gene, left out of TCRdb, was set here by checking the DNA against germline. V was pared by 4 bases and J by 1 base, with 31 bases between. Germline V gene sequence: CDR1 TVYSNPD, CDR2 GDNSRS (reference sequence). This CDR3 contains 19 residues. CDR3 protein: CASRRFPLRRGRSTDKLIF. CDR3 coding DNA: TGTGCCTCTCGACGTTTTCCCCTAAGGCGGGGGAGAAGCACCGATAAACTCATCTTT.

This clone was detected a few times. The protein TCRdb gives is from a much larger clone and does not agree with this DNA's translation at residue 3, likely a read error; the protein shown here comes from the DNA. The V gene is TRDV2, the J gene TRDJ3; TRDD3 matches 13 bases. The V gene's germline CDR1 is GEAIGNYY and CDR2 EKD. J lost 3 bases, V lost 7 bases, and 11 bases had no gene match. The CDR3 is 19 residues long. The CDR3 spells CAWVPVLGDTGWDTRQMFF. Written as DNA, the CDR3 is TGTGCCTGGGTCCCCGTACTGGGGGATACGGGCTGGGACACCCGACAGATGTTTTTC.

This clone was counted ten times or more. This chain links TRDV1 with TRDJ1; TRDD3 aligns across 11 bases. Germline V lookup: CDR1 TSWWSYY, CDR2 QGS. The CDR3 has 20 amino acids. V shed 1 base and J 0 bases; nucleotides not matched to a gene: 13. Here the CDR3 reads CALGEPFAYGGYANTDKLIF. CDR3 DNA sequence: TGTGCTCTTGGGGAACCTTTTGCCTATGGGGGATACGCGAACACCGATAAACTCATCTTT.

This clone was seen repeatedly, ten times or more. Only one base separates this from a far larger clonotype, so it likely reflects a read error. This sample includes further DNA sequences coding for the same CDR3. The J gene was not called, though the V gene is TRDV2; the table's D call of TRDD3 was not tested on the DNA. The CDR3 covers 19 residues. Looked up from germline, CDR1 is GEAIGNYY and CDR2 is EKD. CDR3 residues: CACDSMPGTGGSNTDKLIF. As DNA, the CDR3 is TGTGCCTGTGACTCAATGCCCGGTACTGGGGGATCCAACACCGATAAACTCATCTTC.

This clone was seen more than once but under ten times. This is likely an artifact of a read error, given a far larger clone one base away. The identical CDR3 is also encoded by other nucleotide sequences in the sample. The V gene is TRDV1, the J gene TRDJ1; D may match TRDD2 or TRDD3 (5 bases each). This CDR3 is built from 19 residues. Germline V gene sequence: CDR1 TSWWSYY, CDR2 QGS. CDR3 protein: CALGDPSPFGRGYTDKLIF. In nucleotides, the CDR3 is TGTGCTCTTGGGGACCCAAGTCCCTTCGGGAGGGGGTACACTGATAAACTCATCTTT.

Only a few counts were recorded for this clone. The mismatch at residue 16 between this DNA's translation and the TCRdb protein of a much larger clone likely reflects a read error; the protein shown is translated from the DNA. The rearrangement links TRDV1 to TRDJ1, with D tentatively TRDD3 (6 bases). No J gene is reported in TCRdb; it was inferred here by comparing the DNA with germline. CDR1 and CDR2 from the germline V gene are TSWWSYY and QGS. This CDR3 is built from 21 residues. Trimming removed 0 bases from V and 3 bases from J, with 29 bases in between. The CDR3 loop reads CALGELKLLRAWGFRADKLIF. CDR3 nucleotide sequence: TGTGCTCTTGGGGAACTAAAACTCCTCCGGGCTTGGGGATTTAGGGCCGATAAACTCATCTTT.

With regard to this clone: TCRdb shows a much larger clone's protein in place of this DNA's translation, and the two differ at residue 5, likely through a read error; the protein shown is translated from the DNA. This rearrangement joins TRDV2 to TRDJ1; 12 nucleotides line up with TRDD3. This CDR3 has 23 amino acids. V gave up 2 bases and J gave up 1 base; unmatched junction bases: 25. Germline V gene data show CDR1 as GEAIGNYY and CDR2 as EKD. CDR3 protein: CACDIVGYPTRGLGDTITDKLIF. As DNA, the CDR3 is TGTGCCTGTGACATCGTTGGATACCCTACCCGGGGACTGGGGGATACTATCACCGATAAACTCATCTTT.